The source of this TCR beta chain is a study of post-analysis software for immune sequencing data. Study-wide background: The study covered relapsing-remitting, secondary progressive and progressive-relapsing courses of multiple sclerosis.

To note about this clonotype: The antigen remains unidentified.

General observations from the study: Patients showed TRBV5-6, TRBV5-1 and TRBV20-1 among roughly 5 TRBV segments more frequent than in controls. Samples from one preparation batch, clustered by F measure, grouped strongly together.

V gave up 7 bases and J gave up 5 bases, with 16 bases separating them. CDR3 length: 14 residues. The library was made from cDNA and included unique molecular identifiers. TCRdb redid the calling of the PCR reads with MiXCR, one entry per CDR3 protein. The sample shows a few hundred thousand distinct CDR3 sequences, roughly 34% of them seen only once. This sequence was found in a girl aged 2 to 17 with multiple sclerosis. The chain has TRBV12-3 or TRBV12-4 and TRBJ2-3, with a possible D match to TRBD2 (7 bases). The material sequenced was blood. The CDR3 DNA is TGTGCCAGCACCCGACGGGGGGCAGGAGATACGCAGTATTTT. It codes for CASTRRGAGDTQYF.